This T cell receptor beta chain was found in a study of blood T cell repertoires in COVID-19. Study in general: Nucleic acid was either cDNA or gDNA, and it came from T cells, B-cell-depleted T cells, or PBMCs.

In the case of this clone: Other DNA sequences in the same sample also yield this CDR3.

V lost 2 bases, J lost 4 bases, and 5 bases lay in between. This CDR3 region has 12 residues. Germline values: CDR1 SEHNR, CDR2 FQNEAQ (reference sequence). Per the original data handling: Nucleated cell number was recorded as an estimate derived from reference gene primer amplification. TCRdb's copy holds only in-frame clones and misses some; the assay was immunoSEQ multiplex PCR. V, J and clone size were drawn from that table, and D and trimming were deduced from the DNA. The sample holds some 300,000 clones, 85% to 90% seen once. Categorization into cohorts depended on clinical history that participants reported. Two consecutive negative NP/OP PCR tests, clearance, or resolved symptoms defined Cohort 3 recovery.

The sequenced material came from PBMCs or T cells enriched from blood (not recorded which). V gene TRBV7-9 combines with J gene TRBJ1-1; unclear D gene. This clonotype was sampled from a woman aged 25 to 39 who had recovered from COVID-19. The CDR3 loop is CASSLSGTEAFF. CDR3 DNA sequence: TGTGCCAGCAGCTTATCCGGCACTGAAGCTTTCTTT.